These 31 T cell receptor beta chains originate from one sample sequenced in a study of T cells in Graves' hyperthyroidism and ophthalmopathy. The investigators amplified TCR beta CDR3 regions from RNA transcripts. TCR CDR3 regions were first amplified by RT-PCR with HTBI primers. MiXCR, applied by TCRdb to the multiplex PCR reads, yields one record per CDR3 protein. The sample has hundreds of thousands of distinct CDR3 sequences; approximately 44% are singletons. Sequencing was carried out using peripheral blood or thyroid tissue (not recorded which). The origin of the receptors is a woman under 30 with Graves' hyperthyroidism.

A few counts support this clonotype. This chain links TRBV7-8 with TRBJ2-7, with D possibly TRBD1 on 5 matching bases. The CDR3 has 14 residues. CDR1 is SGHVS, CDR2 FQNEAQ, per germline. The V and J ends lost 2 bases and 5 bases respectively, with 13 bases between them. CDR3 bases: TGTGCCAGCAGCTTACCACAGGTCCCCCACGAGCAGTACTTC. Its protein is CASSLPQVPHEQYF.

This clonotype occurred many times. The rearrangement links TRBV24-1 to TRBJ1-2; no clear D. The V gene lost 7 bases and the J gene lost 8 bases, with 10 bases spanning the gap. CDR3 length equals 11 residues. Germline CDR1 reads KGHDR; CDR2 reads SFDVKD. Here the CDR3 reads CATRNSEGYTF. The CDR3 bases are TGTGCCACCAGGAACTCGGAAGGCTACACCTTC.

CDR3 region: CSSVDSNEKLFF. CDR3 DNA: TGCAGCAGCGTAGATTCTAATGAAAAACTGTTTTTT. The chain carries TRBV29-1 and TRBJ1-4; unclear D gene. The germline CDR1 and CDR2 sequences are SQVTM and ANQGSEA. The germline V and J ends were trimmed by 8 bases and 3 bases, with 10 bases remaining between them. CDR3 size: 12 residues.

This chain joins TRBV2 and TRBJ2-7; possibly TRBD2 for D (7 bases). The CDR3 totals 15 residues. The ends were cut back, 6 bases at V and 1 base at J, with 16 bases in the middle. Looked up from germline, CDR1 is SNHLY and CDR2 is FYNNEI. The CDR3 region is CASRLRGPNSYEQYF. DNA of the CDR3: TGTGCCAGCAGGCTGCGGGGGCCCAATTCCTACGAGCAGTACTTC.

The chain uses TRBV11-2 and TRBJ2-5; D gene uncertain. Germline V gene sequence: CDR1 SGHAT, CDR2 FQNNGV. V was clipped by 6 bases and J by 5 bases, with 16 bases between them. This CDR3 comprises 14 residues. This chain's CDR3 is CASRCGPHTETQYF. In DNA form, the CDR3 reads TGTGCCAGCAGATGCGGCCCTCATACGGAGACCCAGTACTTC.

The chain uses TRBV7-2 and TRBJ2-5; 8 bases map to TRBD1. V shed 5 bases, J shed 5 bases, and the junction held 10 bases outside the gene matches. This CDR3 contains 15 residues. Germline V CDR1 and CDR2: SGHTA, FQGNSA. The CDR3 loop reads CASSRGQGRQETQYF. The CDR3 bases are TGTGCCAGCAGCCGCGGACAGGGACGACAGGAGACCCAGTACTTC. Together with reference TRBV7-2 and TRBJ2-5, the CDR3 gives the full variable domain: GAGVSQSPSNKVTEKGKDVELRCDPISGHTALYWYRQSLGQGLEFLIYFQGNSAPDKSGLPSDRFSAERTGGSVSTLTIQRTQQEDSAVYLCASSRGQGRQETQYFGPGTRLLVL.

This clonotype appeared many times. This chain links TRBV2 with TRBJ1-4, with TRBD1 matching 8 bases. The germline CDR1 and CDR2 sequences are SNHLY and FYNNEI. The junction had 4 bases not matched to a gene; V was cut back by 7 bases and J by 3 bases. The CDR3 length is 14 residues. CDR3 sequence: CASTEGQANEKLFF. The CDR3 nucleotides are TGTGCCAGCACCGAGGGACAGGCTAATGAAAAACTGTTTTTT.

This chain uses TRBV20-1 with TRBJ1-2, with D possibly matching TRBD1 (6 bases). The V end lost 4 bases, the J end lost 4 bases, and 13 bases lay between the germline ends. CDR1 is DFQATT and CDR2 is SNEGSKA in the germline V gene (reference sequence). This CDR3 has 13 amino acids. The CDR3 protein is CSATRTDSYGYTF. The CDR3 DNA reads TGCAGTGCTACCAGGACAGATTCCTATGGCTACACCTTC.

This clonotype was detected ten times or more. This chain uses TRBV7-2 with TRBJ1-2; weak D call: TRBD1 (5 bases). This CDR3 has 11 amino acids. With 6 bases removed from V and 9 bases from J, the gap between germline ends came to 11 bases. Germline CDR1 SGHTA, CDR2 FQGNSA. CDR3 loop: CASSEGLSYTF. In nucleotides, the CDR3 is TGTGCCAGCAGTGAGGGGTTGAGCTACACCTTC.

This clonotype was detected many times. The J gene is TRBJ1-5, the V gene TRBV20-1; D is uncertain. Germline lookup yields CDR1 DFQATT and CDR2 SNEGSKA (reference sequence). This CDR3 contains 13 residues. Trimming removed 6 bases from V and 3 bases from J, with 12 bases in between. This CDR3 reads CSATDGHNQPQHF. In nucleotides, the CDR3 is TGCAGTGCGACTGACGGTCACAATCAGCCCCAGCATTTT.

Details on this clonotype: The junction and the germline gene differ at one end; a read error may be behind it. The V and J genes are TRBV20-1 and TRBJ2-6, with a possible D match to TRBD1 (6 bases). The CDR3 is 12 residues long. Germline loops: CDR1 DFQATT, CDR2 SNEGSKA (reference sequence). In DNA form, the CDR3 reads TGCAGTGCGGTCGTAGGGGGCAACGTCCTGACTTTC. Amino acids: CSAVVGGNVLTF.

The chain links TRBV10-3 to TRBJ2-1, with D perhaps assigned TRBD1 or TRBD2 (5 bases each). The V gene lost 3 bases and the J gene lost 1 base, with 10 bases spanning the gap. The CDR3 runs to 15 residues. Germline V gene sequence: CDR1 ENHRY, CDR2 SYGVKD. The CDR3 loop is CAISDGGLSYNEQFF. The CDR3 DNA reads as TGTGCCATCAGTGATGGGGGATTATCCTACAATGAGCAGTTCTTC.

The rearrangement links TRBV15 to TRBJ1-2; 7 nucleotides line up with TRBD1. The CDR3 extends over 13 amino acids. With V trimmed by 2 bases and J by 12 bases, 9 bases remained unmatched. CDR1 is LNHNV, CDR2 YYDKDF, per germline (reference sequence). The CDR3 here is CATSRTARDSHTF. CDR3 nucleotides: TGTGCCACCAGCAGAACCGCCCGGGACAGCCACACCTTC.

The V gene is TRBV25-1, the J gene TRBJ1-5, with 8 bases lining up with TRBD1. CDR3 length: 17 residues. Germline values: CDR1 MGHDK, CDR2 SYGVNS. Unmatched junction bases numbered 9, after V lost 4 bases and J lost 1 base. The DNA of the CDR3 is TGTGCCAGCAGTGCTACAGGGGGAAGAGGGAGCAATCAGCCCCAGCATTTT. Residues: CASSATGGRGSNQPQHF.

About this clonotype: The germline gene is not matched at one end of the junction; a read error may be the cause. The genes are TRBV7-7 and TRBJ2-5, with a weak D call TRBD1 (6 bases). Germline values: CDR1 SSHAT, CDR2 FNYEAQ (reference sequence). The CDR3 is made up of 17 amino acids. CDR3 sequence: CASSLEKGHRVRETQYF. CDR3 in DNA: TGTGCTAGCAGCTTAGAAAAGGGACACAGAGTAAGAGAGACCCAGTACTTC.

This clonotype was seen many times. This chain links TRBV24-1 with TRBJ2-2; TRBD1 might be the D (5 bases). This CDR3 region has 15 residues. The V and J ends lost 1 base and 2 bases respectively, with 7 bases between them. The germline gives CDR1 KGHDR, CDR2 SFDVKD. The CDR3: CATSDFRTNTGELFF. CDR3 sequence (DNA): TGTGCCACCAGTGATTTTCGGACAAACACCGGGGAGCTGTTTTTT.

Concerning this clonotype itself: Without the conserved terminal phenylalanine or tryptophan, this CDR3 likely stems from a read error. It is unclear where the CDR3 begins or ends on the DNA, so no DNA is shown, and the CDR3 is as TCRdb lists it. The CDR3 sequence: CASSDRAGT. The chain combines TRBV10-1 with TRBJ2-2; TRBD1, the table's D call, was not compared with the DNA. The CDR3 has 9 residues if both end residues are counted. Germline V lookup: CDR1 WNHNN, CDR2 SYGVQD (reference sequence).

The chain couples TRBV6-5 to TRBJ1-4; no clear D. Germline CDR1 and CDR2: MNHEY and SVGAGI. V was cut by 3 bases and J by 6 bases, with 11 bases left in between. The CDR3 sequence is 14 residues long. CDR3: CASSYSVGDEKLFF. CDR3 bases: TGTGCCAGCAGTTATTCCGTTGGGGATGAAAAACTGTTTTTT.

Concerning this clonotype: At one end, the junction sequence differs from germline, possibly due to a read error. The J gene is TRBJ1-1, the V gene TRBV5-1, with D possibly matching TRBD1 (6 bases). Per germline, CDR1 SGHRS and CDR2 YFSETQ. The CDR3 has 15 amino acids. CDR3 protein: CASSLETGLSTEAFF. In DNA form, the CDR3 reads TGTGCCAGCAGCTTGGAAACAGGGCTGAGCACTGAAGCTTTCTTT. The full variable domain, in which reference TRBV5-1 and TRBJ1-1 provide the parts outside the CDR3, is KAGVTQTPRYLIKTRGQQVTLSCSPISGHRSVSWYQQTPGQGLQFLFEYFSETQRNKGNFPGRFSGRQFSNSRSEMNVSTLELGDSALYLCASSLETGLSTEAFFGQGTRLTVV.

CDR3 residues: CASSSTGRDNSPLHF. CDR3 DNA: TGTGCCAGCAGTTCCACAGGGAGAGATAATTCACCCCTCCACTTT. The chain joins TRBV6-5 to TRBJ1-6; the D gene is possibly TRBD1 (6 bases). The V end lost 4 bases, the J end lost 5 bases, and 12 bases lay between the germline ends. This CDR3 has 15 amino acids. CDR1 and CDR2 (germline): MNHEY, SVGAGI.

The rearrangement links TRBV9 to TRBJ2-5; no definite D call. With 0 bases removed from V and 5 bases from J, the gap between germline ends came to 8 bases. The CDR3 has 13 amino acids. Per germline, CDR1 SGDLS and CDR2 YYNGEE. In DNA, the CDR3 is TGTGCCAGCAGCGTAGGGTGGTCGGAGACCCAGTACTTC. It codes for CASSVGWSETQYF.

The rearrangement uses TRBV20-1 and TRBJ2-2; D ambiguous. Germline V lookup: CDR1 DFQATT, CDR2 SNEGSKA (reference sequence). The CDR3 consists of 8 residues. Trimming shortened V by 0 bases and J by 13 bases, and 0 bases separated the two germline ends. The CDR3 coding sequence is TGCAGTGCTAGAGAGCTGTTTTTT. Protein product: CSARELFF.

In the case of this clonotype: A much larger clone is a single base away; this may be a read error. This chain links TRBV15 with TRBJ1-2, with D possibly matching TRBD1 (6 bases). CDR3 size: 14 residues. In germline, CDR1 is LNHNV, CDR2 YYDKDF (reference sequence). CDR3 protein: CATRSGTGPYGHTF. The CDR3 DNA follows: TGTGCCACCAGGTCGGGCACAGGGCCCTATGGCCACACCTTC.

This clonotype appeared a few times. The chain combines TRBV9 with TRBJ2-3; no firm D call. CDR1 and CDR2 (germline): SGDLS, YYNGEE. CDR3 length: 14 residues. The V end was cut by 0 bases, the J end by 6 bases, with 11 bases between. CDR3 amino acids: CASSVVNSMDTQYF. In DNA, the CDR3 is TGTGCCAGCAGCGTAGTAAATTCGATGGATACGCAGTATTTT.

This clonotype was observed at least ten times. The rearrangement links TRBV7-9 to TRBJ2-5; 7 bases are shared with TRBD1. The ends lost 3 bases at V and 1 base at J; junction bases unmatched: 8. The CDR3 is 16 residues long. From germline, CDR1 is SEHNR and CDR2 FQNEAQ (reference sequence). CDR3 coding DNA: TGTGCCAGCAGCTTCGCGCCGACAGGGTTCCAAGAGACCCAGTACTTC. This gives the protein CASSFAPTGFQETQYF.

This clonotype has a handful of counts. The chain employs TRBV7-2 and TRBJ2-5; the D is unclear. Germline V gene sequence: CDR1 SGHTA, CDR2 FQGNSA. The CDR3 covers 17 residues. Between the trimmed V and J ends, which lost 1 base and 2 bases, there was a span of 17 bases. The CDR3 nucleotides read TGTGCCAGCAGCTTAGGTCTGGACGGACGAATACAAGAGACCCAGTACTTC. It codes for CASSLGLDGRIQETQYF.

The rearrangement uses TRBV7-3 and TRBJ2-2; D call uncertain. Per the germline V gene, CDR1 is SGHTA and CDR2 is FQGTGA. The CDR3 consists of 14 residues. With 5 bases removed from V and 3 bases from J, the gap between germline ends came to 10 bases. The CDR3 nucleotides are TGTGCCAGCAGCCCCTTGGACGACACCGGGGAGCTGTTTTTT. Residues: CASSPLDDTGELFF.

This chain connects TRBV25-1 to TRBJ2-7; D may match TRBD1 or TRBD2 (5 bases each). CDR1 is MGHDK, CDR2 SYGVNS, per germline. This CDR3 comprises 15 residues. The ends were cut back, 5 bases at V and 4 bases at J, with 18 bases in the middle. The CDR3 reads CASSFPGFGAYEQYF. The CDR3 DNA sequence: TGTGCCAGCAGTTTTCCGGGGTTTGGGGCTTACGAGCAGTACTTC.

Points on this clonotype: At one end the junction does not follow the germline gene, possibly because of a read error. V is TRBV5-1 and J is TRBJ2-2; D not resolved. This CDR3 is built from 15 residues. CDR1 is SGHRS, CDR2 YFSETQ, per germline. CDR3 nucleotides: TGCGCCGGCAGCTTGGTTTCCACGAACACCGGGGAGCTGTTTTTT. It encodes CAGSLVSTNTGELFF.

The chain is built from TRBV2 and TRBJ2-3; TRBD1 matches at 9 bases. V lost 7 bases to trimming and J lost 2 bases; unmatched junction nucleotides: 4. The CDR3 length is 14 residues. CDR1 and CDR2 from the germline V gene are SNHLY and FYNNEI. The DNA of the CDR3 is TGTGCCAGCACCTGGACAGGGGTCACAGATACGCAGTATTTT. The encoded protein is CASTWTGVTDTQYF.

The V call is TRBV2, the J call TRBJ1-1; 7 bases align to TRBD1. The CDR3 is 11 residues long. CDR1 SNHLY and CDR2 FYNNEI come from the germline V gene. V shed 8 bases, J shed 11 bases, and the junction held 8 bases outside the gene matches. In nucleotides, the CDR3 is TGTGCCAGCTTGGTGGGAGGGGGCGCTTTCTTT. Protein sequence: CASLVGGGAFF.